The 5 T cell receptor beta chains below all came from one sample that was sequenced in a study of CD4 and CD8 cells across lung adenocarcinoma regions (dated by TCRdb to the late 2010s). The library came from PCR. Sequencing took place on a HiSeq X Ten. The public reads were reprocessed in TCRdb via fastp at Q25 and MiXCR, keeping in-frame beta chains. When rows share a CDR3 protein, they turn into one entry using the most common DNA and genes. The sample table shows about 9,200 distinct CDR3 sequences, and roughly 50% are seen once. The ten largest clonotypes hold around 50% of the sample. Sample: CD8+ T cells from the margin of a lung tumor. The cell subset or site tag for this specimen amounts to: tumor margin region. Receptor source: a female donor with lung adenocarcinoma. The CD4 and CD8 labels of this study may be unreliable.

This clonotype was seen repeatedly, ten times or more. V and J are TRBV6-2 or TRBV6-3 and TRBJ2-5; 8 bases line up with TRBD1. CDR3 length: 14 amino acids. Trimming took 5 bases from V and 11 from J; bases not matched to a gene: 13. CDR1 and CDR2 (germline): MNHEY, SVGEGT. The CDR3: CASSDGQGVRQQYF. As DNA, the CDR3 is TGTGCCAGCAGTGACGGACAGGGTGTGCGTCAGCAGTACTTC.

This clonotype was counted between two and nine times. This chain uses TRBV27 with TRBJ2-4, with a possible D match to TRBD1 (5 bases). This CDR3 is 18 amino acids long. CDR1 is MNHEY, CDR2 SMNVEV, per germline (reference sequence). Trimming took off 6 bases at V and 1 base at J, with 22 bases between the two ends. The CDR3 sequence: CASRPRAQGLWAKNIQYF. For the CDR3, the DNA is TGTGCCAGCAGGCCCAGGGCTCAAGGGTTATGGGCCAAAAACATTCAGTACTTC.

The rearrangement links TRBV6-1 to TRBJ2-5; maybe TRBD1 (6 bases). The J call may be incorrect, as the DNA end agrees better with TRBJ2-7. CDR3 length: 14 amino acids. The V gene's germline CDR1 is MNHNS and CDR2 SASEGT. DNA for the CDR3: TGTGCCAGCAGATCACAGGGTAGGGCCTACGAGCAGTACTTC. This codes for CASRSQGRAYEQYF.

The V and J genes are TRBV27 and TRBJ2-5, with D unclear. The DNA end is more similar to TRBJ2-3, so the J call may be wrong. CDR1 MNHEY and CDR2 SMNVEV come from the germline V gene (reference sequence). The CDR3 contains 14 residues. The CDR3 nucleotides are TGTGCCAGCAGTTTAAACTCATTTCCAGAGACCCAGTATTTT. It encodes CASSLNSFPETQYF.

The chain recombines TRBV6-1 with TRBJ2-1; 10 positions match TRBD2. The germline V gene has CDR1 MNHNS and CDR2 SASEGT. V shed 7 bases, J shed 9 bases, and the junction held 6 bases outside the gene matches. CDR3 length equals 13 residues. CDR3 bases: TGTGCCAGCACAGCGGGAGGGTATACTGAGCAGTTCTTC. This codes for CASTAGGYTEQFF.